These 32 T cell receptor beta chains were sequenced from one sample in a study of T cell responses to AZD1222 COVID-19 vaccine. Repertoires were generated with immunoSEQ multiplex PCR, while TCRdb's copy carries only in-frame clones and drops some. The sample consists of approximately 120,000 clones, less than 95% of them appearing once. Source: peripheral blood, taken on day 0 of MenACWY control vaccination. The receptors come from an adult in good health.

The V call is TRBV19, the J call TRBJ2-5; D is ambiguous. This CDR3 is built from 13 residues. Germline CDR1 reads LNHDA; CDR2 reads SQIVND (reference sequence). V lost 6 bases and J 5 bases, leaving 13 bases between the germline ends. The CDR3 region has the DNA TGTGCCAGTAGCCAGGTTTTACGCGAGACCCAGTACTTC. It codes for CASSQVLRETQYF. Full variable domain (outside the CDR3, taken from reference TRBV19 and TRBJ2-5): DGGITQSPKYLFRKEGQNVTLSCEQNLNHDAMYWYRQDPGQGLRLIYYSQIVNDFQKGDIAEGYSVSREKKESFPLTVTSAQKNPTAFYLCASSQVLRETQYFGPGTRLLVL.

This chain uses TRBV27 with TRBJ2-3; possible D gene TRBD2, 5 bases. V was trimmed by 5 bases and J by 3 bases, leaving 12 bases between them. Germline lookup yields CDR1 MNHEY and CDR2 SMNVEV (reference sequence). The length of the CDR3 is 14 residues. CDR3 region: CASSELGRTDTQYF. The CDR3 DNA follows: TGTGCCAGCAGTGAACTAGGAAGGACAGATACGCAGTATTTT.

This rearrangement joins TRBV5-6 to TRBJ2-3, with 14 positions matching TRBD2. Trimming cost V 4 bases and J 4 bases; bases outside gene matches: 5. The CDR3 extends over 16 amino acids. Germline CDR1 reads SGHDT; CDR2 reads YYEEEE. Here the CDR3 DNA reads TGTGCCAGCAGCCTCAGACTAGCGGGAGGGGCAGATACGCAGTATTTT. It specifies CASSLRLAGGADTQYF. Using reference TRBV5-6 and TRBJ2-3 for the parts outside the CDR3, the full variable domain is DAGVTQSPTHLIKTRGQQVTLRCSPKSGHDTVSWYQQALGQGPQFIFQYYEEEERQRGNFPDRFSGHQFPNYSSELNVNALLLGDSALYLCASSLRLAGGADTQYFGPGTRLTVL.

This chain joins TRBV7-2 and TRBJ1-5, with 8 bases fitting TRBD1. The germline gives CDR1 SGHTA, CDR2 FQGNSA. V gave up 4 bases and J gave up 2 bases; unmatched junction bases: 1. The CDR3 is 14 residues long. CDR3 amino acids: CASSSDRGNQPQHF. The DNA for the CDR3 is TGTGCCAGCAGCTCGGACAGGGGCAATCAGCCCCAGCATTTT.

V gene TRBV2 combines with J gene TRBJ2-2, with TRBD2 as a possible D gene (5 bases). The germline V gene encodes CDR1 SNHLY and CDR2 FYNNEI. The germline V and J ends were trimmed by 0 bases and 6 bases, with 11 bases remaining between them. CDR3 length equals 15 residues. CDR3 nucleotide sequence: TGTGCCAGCAGTGAAGCGCTAGCTTATGCCGGGGAGCTGTTTTTT. Its protein product is CASSEALAYAGELFF.

The genes are TRBV13 and TRBJ2-1, with 10 bases that match TRBD1. The CDR3 covers 15 residues. The germline CDR1 and CDR2 sequences are PRHDT and FYEKMQ (reference sequence). V lost 0 bases to trimming and J lost 6 bases; unmatched junction nucleotides: 2. The DNA for the CDR3 is TGTGCCAGCAGCTTAGGCAGGACAGGGGGCAATGAGCAGTTCTTC. Its translation is CASSLGRTGGNEQFF. Filled out from reference TRBV13 and TRBJ2-1, the complete variable domain reads AAGVIQSPRHLIKEKRETATLKCYPIPRHDTVYWYQQGPGQDPQFLISFYEKMQSDKGSIPDRFSAQQFSDYHSELNMSSLELGDSALYFCASSLGRTGGNEQFFGPGTRLTVL.

Of note for this clone: One end of the junction fails to match germline, which may point to a read error. The chain has TRBV7-9 and TRBJ2-7; D remains unclear. This CDR3 has 19 amino acids. Germline CDR1 SEHNR, CDR2 FQNEAQ (reference sequence). This chain's CDR3 is CASSLGMQEYSRRSYEQYF. Here the CDR3 DNA reads TGTGCCAGCAGTTTAGGGATGCAGGAATACAGCAGGCGCTCCTACGAGCAGTACTTC.

The chain combines TRBV11-3 with TRBJ2-1; the D gene is possibly TRBD1 (5 bases). The CDR3 is 14 residues long. Germline lookup yields CDR1 SGHNT and CDR2 YENEEA. With 5 bases removed from V and 4 bases from J, the gap between germline ends came to 12 bases. CDR3 bases: TGTGCCAGCAGCCCAGCCGCAGGGTACAATGAGCAGTTCTTC. This translates into CASSPAAGYNEQFF. Full variable domain (rest looked up from reference TRBV11-3 and TRBJ2-1): EAGVVQSPRYKIIEKKQPVAFWCNPISGHNTLYWYLQNLGQGPELLIRYENEEAVDDSQLPKDRFSAERLKGVDSTLKIQPAELGDSAVYLCASSPAAGYNEQFFGPGTRLTVL.

V is TRBV9 and J is TRBJ2-1; D not resolved. CDR3 length: 13 amino acids. V gave up 0 bases and J gave up 3 bases, with 4 bases separating them. CDR1 and CDR2 (germline): SGDLS, YYNGEE. The CDR3 loop is CASSVGIYNEQFF. The DNA for the CDR3 is TGTGCCAGCAGCGTAGGAATCTACAATGAGCAGTTCTTC. The whole variable domain, filled in from reference TRBV9 and TRBJ2-1, reads DSGVTQTPKHLITATGQRVTLRCSPRSGDLSVYWYQQSLDQGLQFLIQYYNGEERAKGNILERFSAQQFPDLHSELNLSSLELGDSALYFCASSVGIYNEQFFGPGTRLTVL.

This clone was picked up one time. The chain combines TRBV6-6 with TRBJ2-5, with TRBD2 matching 11 bases. The CDR3 totals 15 residues. The junction had 5 bases not matched to a gene; V was cut back by 4 bases and J by 4 bases. The germline V gene encodes CDR1 MNHNY and CDR2 SVGAGI (reference sequence). The CDR3 DNA follows: TGTGCCAGCAGTTCTAGCGGGGGGCCAGGAGAGACCCAGTACTTC. It encodes CASSSSGGPGETQYF.

The genes are TRBV3-1 (or the pseudogene TRBV3-2) and TRBJ1-4; the D gene is possibly TRBD1 (5 bases). Germline V CDR1 and CDR2: LGHDT, YNNKEL (reference sequence). This CDR3 contains 14 residues. The germline V and J ends were trimmed by 4 bases and 4 bases, with 10 bases remaining between them. CDR3 sequence: CASSPDRINEKLFF. The CDR3 bases are TGTGCCAGCAGCCCAGACAGAATTAATGAAAAACTGTTTTTT.

The CDR3 DNA follows: TGTGCCAGCAGCATGGCGGGGAGTCAGCCCCAGCATTTT. Translated: CASSMAGSQPQHF. The rearrangement joins TRBV12-3 or TRBV12-4 to TRBJ1-5; no reliable D call. Trimming took 6 bases from V and 6 from J, leaving 12 bases between them. This CDR3 is built from 13 residues.

The gene calls are TRBV7-7 and TRBJ2-1; 8 bases fit TRBD2. This CDR3 is 15 amino acids long. Germline trimming cut 0 bases from V and 8 bases from J; bases unmatched to any gene: 6. The germline CDR1 and CDR2 sequences are SSHAT and FNYEAQ (reference sequence). The CDR3 DNA reads TGTGCCAGCAGCTTAGCCAGCGGGAGCTGGGATGAGCAGTTCTTC. Its protein product is CASSLASGSWDEQFF.

As concerns this clone: A much larger clone lies one base from this, so it may be a read error. DNA of the CDR3: TGTGCCAGCAGCCTGGGACAGGCGAACACTGAAGCTTTCTTT. Residues: CASSLGQANTEAFF. The chain links TRBV6-2 or TRBV6-3 to TRBJ1-1; TRBD1 matches 8 bases. Germline CDR1 and CDR2: MNHEY and SVGEGT. After removal of 6 bases from V and 1 base from J, the junction contained 4 bases not matched to a gene. The CDR3 runs to 14 residues.

This clone was counted once. The chain combines TRBV28 with TRBJ2-2; 9 bases align to TRBD1. Germline V gene data show CDR1 as MDHEN and CDR2 as SYDVKM. CDR3 length: 15 amino acids. V was clipped by 6 bases and J by 5 bases; unmatched bases: 7. The DNA of the CDR3 is TGTGCCAGCAGGTTAGGGGACAGGGATACCGGGGAGCTGTTTTTT. Its protein product is CASRLGDRDTGELFF.

The rearrangement links TRBV5-1 to TRBJ2-3; 11 bases line up with TRBD2. The CDR3 is 16 residues long. Germline V gene data show CDR1 as SGHRS and CDR2 as YFSETQ. After removal of 1 base from V and 4 bases from J, the junction contained 5 bases not matched to a gene. CDR3 DNA sequence: TGCGCCAGCAGCTTGACTAGCGGGAGTCAAGCAGATACGCAGTATTTT. Protein sequence: CASSLTSGSQADTQYF.

This rearrangement joins TRBV9 to TRBJ1-4; D gene ambiguous. Trimming left V 1 base short and J 12 bases short, with 13 bases between. The CDR3 is 13 amino acids. Germline assignment: CDR1 SGDLS and CDR2 YYNGEE. CDR3 loop: CASSVSDGGQLFF. The CDR3 DNA is TGTGCCAGCAGCGTAAGCGACGGCGGGCAACTGTTTTTT.

This chain joins TRBV19 and TRBJ1-5; D possibly corresponds to TRBD1 (6 bases). This CDR3 spans 16 amino acids. V was clipped by 6 bases and J by 2 bases, with 17 bases between them. Germline V gene data show CDR1 as LNHDA and CDR2 as SQIVND (reference sequence). CDR3 in amino acids: CASRTWGPYGNQPQHF. DNA for the CDR3: TGTGCCAGTAGGACATGGGGGCCCTACGGCAATCAGCCCCAGCATTTT.

This clone was seen a single time. The chain has TRBV4-3 and TRBJ1-1; TRBD1 agrees at 7 bases. This CDR3 has 19 residues. Looked up from germline, CDR1 is LGHNA and CDR2 is YSLEER. V shed 3 bases, J shed 0 bases, and the junction held 16 bases outside the gene matches. CDR3 loop: CASSQHAFGDSTLNTEAFF. The CDR3 DNA is TGCGCCAGCAGCCAGCACGCTTTCGGGGACAGCACCTTGAACACTGAAGCTTTCTTT.

The chain couples TRBV7-3 to TRBJ2-1, with D perhaps matching TRBD1 (5 bases). The V gene lost 0 bases and the J gene lost 2 bases, with 8 bases spanning the gap. The CDR3 spans 15 residues. Germline V gives CDR1 SGHTA, CDR2 FQGTGA. In DNA, the CDR3 is TGTGCCAGCAGCTTAACCTGGGGCCCCTACAATGAGCAGTTCTTC. Protein sequence: CASSLTWGPYNEQFF.

V is TRBV14 and J is TRBJ1-3, with TRBD1 as a possible D gene (5 bases). This CDR3 has 17 amino acids. Germline V gene data show CDR1 as SGHDN and CDR2 as FVKESK. The ends were cut back, 2 bases at V and 4 bases at J, with 18 bases in the middle. The CDR3 sequence is CASSQRSGLGMGNTIYF. CDR3 nucleotide sequence: TGTGCCAGCAGCCAAAGATCGGGACTCGGCATGGGAAACACCATATATTTT.

The chain links TRBV27 to TRBJ2-2; D remains ambiguous. V was cut by 2 bases and J by 3 bases, with 16 bases left in between. This CDR3 is built from 17 residues. Germline values: CDR1 MNHEY, CDR2 SMNVEV (reference sequence). The CDR3 DNA is TGTGCCAGCAGTTTAGTTAGTAAGATCCTGGACACCGGGGAGCTGTTTTTT. Amino acid sequence: CASSLVSKILDTGELFF.

This clone was seen only a few times. The chain is built from TRBV19 and TRBJ1-6; 7 positions agree with TRBD1. Germline V gene sequence: CDR1 LNHDA, CDR2 SQIVND (reference sequence). V was pared by 8 bases and J by 7 bases, with 8 bases of the junction left unmatched. The CDR3 loop spans 14 amino acids. The CDR3 DNA reads TGTGCCAGTCGGACCCAGGGGGGGAATTCACCCCTCCACTTT. Translated: CASRTQGGNSPLHF.

The chain links TRBV6-5 to TRBJ1-6; no clear D gene. Germline loops: CDR1 MNHEY, CDR2 SVGAGI. V was pared by 2 bases and J by 4 bases, with 6 bases between. The CDR3 covers 14 residues. In DNA, the CDR3 is TGTGCCAGCAGTTACGGAGGGTATAATTCACCCCTCCACTTT. Translating gives CASSYGGYNSPLHF.

This chain links TRBV13 with TRBJ2-7; 9 bases line up with TRBD1. Losses at the gene ends were 1 base for V and 3 bases for J; bases not matched to a gene: 10. This CDR3 region has 17 residues. Germline lookup yields CDR1 PRHDT and CDR2 FYEKMQ (reference sequence). CDR3: CASSLERGQGGDYEQYF. The DNA of the CDR3 is TGTGCCAGCAGCTTAGAACGGGGACAGGGAGGGGACTACGAGCAGTACTTC.

CDR3 protein: CASSLAYRELNAEAFF. CDR3 nucleotides: TGTGCCAGCAGCCTAGCCTACAGGGAATTAAACGCTGAAGCTTTCTTT. This rearrangement joins TRBV5-5 to TRBJ1-1, with D perhaps matching TRBD1 (6 bases). The CDR3 is made up of 16 amino acids. The germline V and J ends were trimmed by 4 bases and 6 bases, with 22 bases remaining between them. Germline V CDR1 and CDR2: SGHKS, YYEKEE (reference sequence).

The V gene is TRBV6-1, the J gene TRBJ2-3; no reliable D call. CDR3 length: 14 residues. Germline V gene data show CDR1 as MNHNS and CDR2 as SASEGT. Trimming took 2 bases from V and 2 from J, leaving 8 bases between them. CDR3 loop: CASSERPNTDTQYF. CDR3 sequence (DNA): TGTGCCAGCAGTGAACGGCCAAACACAGATACGCAGTATTTT.

This clone was seen a single time. Here the CDR3 reads CASSSGQWEVTEAFF. CDR3 DNA: TGTGCCAGCAGCTCAGGACAGTGGGAGGTCACTGAAGCTTTCTTT. The chain uses TRBV5-4 and TRBJ1-1; possibly TRBD1 for D (6 bases). Deletions cut 3 bases from V and 4 bases from J, with 16 bases between. Germline V CDR1 and CDR2: SGHNT, YYREEE (reference sequence). The CDR3 covers 15 residues. Based on the CDR3 plus reference TRBV5-4 and TRBJ1-1, the full variable domain is ETGVTQSPTHLIKTRGQQVTLRCSSQSGHNTVSWYQQALGQGPQFIFQYYREEENGRGNFPPRFSGLQFPNYSSELNVNALELDDSALYLCASSSGQWEVTEAFFGQGTRLTVV.

The chain links TRBV28 to TRBJ1-5, with 8 bases fitting TRBD1. V lost 1 base to trimming and J lost 7 bases; unmatched junction nucleotides: 9. The CDR3 has 16 amino acids. The germline CDR1 and CDR2 sequences are MDHEN and SYDVKM. CDR3 coding DNA: TGTGCCAGCAGTTTATCCGGACAGGGTATAAGACAGCCCCAGCATTTT. As protein: CASSLSGQGIRQPQHF. Drawing the rest from reference TRBV28 and TRBJ1-5, the complete variable domain is DVKVTQSSRYLVKRTGEKVFLECVQDMDHENMFWYRQDPGLGLRLIYFSYDVKMKEKGDIPEGYSVSREKKERFSLILESASTNQTSMYLCASSLSGQGIRQPQHFGDGTRLSIL.

The chain combines TRBV3-1 (or the pseudogene TRBV3-2) with TRBJ2-5; the match to TRBD2 covers 10 bases. J was trimmed by 6 bases and V by 6 bases; bases with no gene match: 19. Germline V gene data show CDR1 as LGHDT and CDR2 as YNNKEL (reference sequence). The CDR3 runs 18 residues. CDR3 residues: CASSEITLILAGVKTQYF. The CDR3 DNA is TGTGCCAGCAGTGAAATCACCCTCATCCTAGCGGGAGTCAAGACCCAGTACTTC.

This chain links TRBV24-1 with TRBJ1-1, with unresolved D. The V gene's germline CDR1 is KGHDR and CDR2 SFDVKD. This CDR3 is 11 amino acids long. V was cut by 3 bases and J by 5 bases, with 3 bases left in between. The CDR3 DNA reads as TGTGCCACCAGTGATAGGACTGAAGCTTTCTTT. Protein sequence: CATSDRTEAFF.

V and J are TRBV6-5 and TRBJ1-1; 7 bases are shared with TRBD1. The CDR3 covers 15 residues. Unmatched junction bases numbered 2, after V lost 0 bases and J lost 1 base. Germline V gene sequence: CDR1 MNHEY, CDR2 SVGAGI. The CDR3 DNA follows: TGTGCCAGCAGTTACTCGAGGACAGGGAACACTGAAGCTTTCTTT. It is translated as CASSYSRTGNTEAFF.